A single TCR beta chain is shown here with its context. The data derive from a study of cytomegalovirus exposure and HLA in healthy donors. On the study more broadly: An earlier analysis identified 120 million or so unique TCR beta sequences in some 170 million T cells.

The PCR was carried out with 60 Vbeta primers and 13 Jbeta primers. Libraries were prepared by immunoSEQ multiplex PCR; TCRdb keeps only in-frame clonotypes and omits some of them. The sample lists 97,000 or so clones; around 10% were seen once. The sequenced sample consisted of PBMCs. The sequence derives from a man aged 50-60 years in good health and CMV-seropositive.

The CDR3 nucleotides read TGTGCCAGTAATCCGCGGTCCAATCAGCCCCAGCATTTT. Amino acid sequence: CASNPRSNQPQHF. This chain joins TRBV19 and TRBJ1-5, with no clear D. This CDR3 spans 13 amino acids. Germline V CDR1 and CDR2: LNHDA, SQIVND (reference sequence). The V and J ends lost 7 bases and 3 bases respectively, with 10 bases between them.